This T cell receptor beta chain was recovered during a study of blood T cell repertoires in COVID-19. Study-level background: Donors in the United States, Italy and Spain gave samples during acute or convalescent COVID-19.

Deletions cut 4 bases from V and 7 bases from J, with 16 bases between. Germline V gene sequence: CDR1 KGHDR, CDR2 SFDVKD. The CDR3 is 15 residues long. Per the original methods: Reference gene primer amplification yielded estimated nucleated cell counts. Using immunoSEQ multiplex PCR, the repertoire was profiled, and TCRdb retains in-frame clones only, with some absent. The V and J calls and clone size come from that table; D and trimming were worked out from the DNA. The table includes roughly 40,000 clones, roughly 90% detected once. Sequences were obtained from peripheral blood. The chain employs TRBV24-1 and TRBJ1-5, with D unclear. The receptor was isolated from a man between 65 and 85 years old with acute or convalescent COVID-19. CDR3 region: CATSDRGSHWQPQHF. The CDR3 bases are TGTGCCACCAGTGACCGCGGATCCCACTGGCAGCCCCAGCATTTT.